This T cell receptor beta chain was sequenced for a study of blood T cell repertoires in COVID-19. The wider study: PBMCs, B-cell-depleted T cells, or T cells provided the cDNA or gDNA that made up the material.

Either two negative PCRs, clearance, or symptom resolution qualified Cohort 3 donors as recovered. In the authors' workflow: Estimation of nucleated cell counts relied on the amplification of reference gene primers. Clones were read by immunoSEQ multiplex PCR, and TCRdb kept only the in-frame ones, dropping some. Clone size and the V and J calls come from that table; the DNA yielded D and trimming. This sample yields some 270,000 clones, of which around 85% are seen a single time; approximately 4.2% belongs to the top ten. CDR1 and CDR2 from the germline V gene are SEHNR and FQNEAQ (reference sequence). V dropped 1 base and J dropped 4 bases, with 13 bases sitting between them. CDR3 length: 15 amino acids.

The clonotype originates from a woman in her 30s who had recovered from COVID-19. V gene TRBV7-9 combines with J gene TRBJ2-5; D may be TRBD2 (5 bases). Sequences were obtained from PBMCs or T cells enriched from blood (not recorded which). The CDR3 DNA follows: TGTGCCAGCAGCTTAGGTGCGGCGGGTCGAGAGACCCAGTACTTC. It yields the protein CASSLGAAGRETQYF.